Listed below are T cell receptor beta chains from one sample, sequenced in a study of blood T cell repertoires in COVID-19. The data were produced by immunoSEQ multiplex PCR, yet TCRdb's version contains in-frame clones alone and is incomplete. The profile covers about 350,000 clones, with around nine tenths appearing a single time and about 7% taken by the ten largest. The sequencing input was peripheral blood. The receptors here all came from a woman in her seventies with COVID-19, enrolled during active disease. The CDR3 runs from the conserved cysteine through the conserved F or W. D genes are given only for firm matches. Rows may omit the clone size; those that give it use once, few, many or a size class.

NA	NA	TRBV28	TRBJ1-2	TGTGCCAGCAGTTTATGGACAGCTAACTATGGCTACACCTTC	CASSLWTANYGYTF
TRBD1	NA	TRBV7-7	TRBJ2-2	TGTGCCAGCAGAGGGACAGCCGGCGGGGAGCTGTTTTTT	CASRGTAGGELFF
NA	NA	TRBV21-1	TRBJ1-2	TGTGCCAGCAGCGACCCGGGGAGAGAATCCGGCCATGGCTACACCTTC	CASSDPGRESGHGYTF
NA	NA	TRBV2	TRBJ1-4	TGTGCCAGCAGTGAACTAGGCTCCCCGGGGGAAAAACTGTTTTTT	CASSELGSPGEKLFF
NA	few	TRBV14	TRBJ1-2	TGTGCCAGCAGCCAAGACGGGATTTATGGCTACACCTTC	CASSQDGIYGYTF
TRBD1	few	TRBV27	TRBJ2-7	TGTGCCAGCAGTTTCGGACAGGGGAACGAGCAGTACTTC	CASSFGQGNEQYF
TRBD2	NA	TRBV30	TRBJ2-5	TGTGCCTGGTCTAGCGGGGGGGCCCATGAGACCCAGTACTTC	CAWSSGGAHETQYF
NA	NA	TRBV4-3	TRBJ2-7	TGCGCCAGCAGCCAAGAACGGGGGTACGAGCAGTACTTC	CASSQERGYEQYF
NA	NA	TRBV30	TRBJ1-2	TGTGCCTGGAGCTCGACAGAATTCTTTAACTATGGCTACACCTTC	CAWSSTEFFNYGYTF
NA	NA	TRBV4-2	TRBJ2-7	TGTGCCAGCAGCCAAGACCAGGGATCGGCCTACGAGCAGTACTTC	CASSQDQGSAYEQYF
TRBD1	few	TRBV5-6	TRBJ1-1	TGTGCCAGCAGCAGCCCGGGACAGTTGAACACTGAAGCTTTCTTT	CASSSPGQLNTEAFF
NA	once	TRBV5-5	TRBJ2-1	TGTGCCAGCAGCTTGAATAGGGGGTACAATGAGCAGTTCTTC	CASSLNRGYNEQFF
NA	NA	TRBV19	TRBJ1-2	TGTGCCAGTAGTACCTGGAGGGATGGCTACACCTTC	CASSTWRDGYTF
NA	NA	TRBV10-3	TRBJ2-5	TGTGCCATCAGTGAGGCAGGGCAAGAGACCCAGTACTTC	CAISEAGQETQYF
NA	NA	TRBV19	TRBJ1-2	TGTGCCAGTAGTTCCATTGGACCTTCAAGGGGTGGCTACACCTTC	CASSSIGPSRGGYTF
NA	NA	TRBV4-3	TRBJ1-2	TGCGCCAGCAGCCAAGATAAAACGCAGTCGATTAATGGCTACACCTTC	CASSQDKTQSINGYTF
TRBD2	NA	TRBV5-6	TRBJ2-7	TGTGCCGGCGCCCAGCGGGGGAGCTACGAGCAGTACTTC	CAGAQRGSYEQYF
NA	NA	TRBV10-3	TRBJ1-1	TGTGCCATCAGTGATTCCTATGAGCGATGGGGAGACACTGAAGCTTTCTTT	CAISDSYERWGDTEAFF
TRBD2	NA	TRBV19	TRBJ2-5	TGTGCCAGTAGTACACTAGCGGGGTACCAAGAGACCCAGTACTTC	CASSTLAGYQETQYF
TRBD1	NA	TRBV7-8	TRBJ1-2	TGTGCCAGCAGCTTAGTTCCGACAGGGTTTGTGGATGGCTACACCTTC	CASSLVPTGFVDGYTF
TRBD1	NA	TRBV11-2	TRBJ1-5	TGTGCCAGCAGCTTGGGACAGGGGCTTCAGCCCCAGCATTTT	CASSLGQGLQPQHF
NA	NA	TRBV9	TRBJ1-2	TGTGCCAGCAGCCCAACGTCGACAGGTCAGGGCTATGGCTACACCTTC	CASSPTSTGQGYGYTF
TRBD1	NA	TRBV9	TRBJ2-1	TGTGCCAGCAGCGTCTGGGACAGGTTCAACAATGAGCAGTTCTTC	CASSVWDRFNNEQFF
NA	NA	TRBV21-1	TRBJ2-5	TGTGCCAGCAGCAACCTCGGACAGGTCCAGGAGACCCAGTACTTC	CASSNLGQVQETQYF
TRBD1	NA	TRBV29-1	TRBJ2-2	TGCAGCGTAGCCAGGGGGCTCACCGGGGAGCTGTTTTTT	CSVARGLTGELFF
NA	once	TRBV7-6	TRBJ1-1	TGTGCCAGCAGCCCAACTACCCCACAGGGAAGGAGGACTGAAGCTTTCTTT	CASSPTTPQGRRTEAFF
NA	NA	TRBV5-1	TRBJ2-3	TGCGCCAGCAGCCCAGGACTGGGGACAGATACGCAGTATTTT	CASSPGLGTDTQYF
TRBD1	NA	TRBV7-9	TRBJ1-2	TGTGCCAGCAGCTCCGGGACAGGACTTGGCTACACCTTC	CASSSGTGLGYTF
TRBD1	NA	TRBV19	TRBJ2-1	TGTGCCAGTAGGGACAGGGGAGGACTTGATGAGCAGTTCTTC	CASRDRGGLDEQFF
TRBD2	NA	TRBV19	TRBJ2-2	TGTGCCAGCGCTTTGCAGACCGCGGGGGCCGGGGAGCTGTTTTTT	CASALQTAGAGELFF
NA	NA	TRBV13	TRBJ1-3	TGTGCCAGCAGCTTATTTTCCCGGGATGGAAACACCATATATTTT	CASSLFSRDGNTIYF
TRBD2	NA	TRBV2	TRBJ2-7	TGTGCCAGCAGTGATCGGACTAGTCTCCCCGAGCAGTACTTC	CASSDRTSLPEQYF
NA	NA	TRBV5-1	TRBJ1-1	TGCGCCAGCAGCTTTCTCGGTTCTAGCAACACTGAAGCTTTCTTT	CASSFLGSSNTEAFF
NA	NA	TRBV20-1	TRBJ1-4	TGCAGTGTTCTCCAGGGGGAAAAACTGTTTTTT	CSVLQGEKLFF
NA	NA	TRBV6-6	TRBJ1-2	TGTGCCAGCAGGCGAGAGGAGCAGGGTAATGGCTACACCTTC	CASRREEQGNGYTF
TRBD1	NA	TRBV3-1/TRBV3-2	TRBJ1-2	TGTGCCAGCCAGGGGGCAAACTATGGCTACACCTTC	CASQGANYGYTF
TRBD1	NA	TRBV28	TRBJ1-6	TGTGCCAGCAGTTTACAGGGGGGCGGGTACTCACCCCTCCACTTT	CASSLQGGGYSPLHF
NA	once	TRBV4-1	TRBJ1-1	TGCGCCAGCAGCCCGGGGTGGGGGCCCACTGAAGCTTTCTTT	CASSPGWGPTEAFF
NA	NA	TRBV30	TRBJ1-2	TGTGCCTGGAGTGTTATTGGGGGCAACTATGGCTACACCTTC	CAWSVIGGNYGYTF
NA	NA	TRBV12-3/TRBV12-4	TRBJ1-1	TGTGCCAGCAGTTTATCGGTTTGGACTGAAGCTTTCTTT	CASSLSVWTEAFF